The 19 T cell receptor beta chains reported below all come from one sample, sequenced in a study of blood T cell repertoires in COVID-19 (TCRdb year 2020). Library method: the immunoSEQ multiplex PCR assay. TCRdb retrieved this table from immuneACCESS and kept in-frame rearrangements only. Not all clones are present; in checked studies, unresolved V genes account for under half, and no reason is known for the remainder. Recorded for this sample are 170,000 or so clones; 85% to 95% of them occurred a single time. Together, the top ten hold approximately 0.5% of the sample. The specimen sequenced was peripheral blood. The receptors come from a middle-aged man with acute or convalescent COVID-19.

Regarding this clone: The sample contains more than one DNA sequence encoding this CDR3. The chain recombines TRBV9 with TRBJ1-1, with unresolved D. Germline V CDR1 and CDR2: SGDLS, YYNGEE. The CDR3 covers 13 residues. V lost 0 bases and J 2 bases, leaving 5 bases between the germline ends. The CDR3 loop reads CASSVGSNTEAFF. The CDR3 coding sequence is TGTGCCAGCAGCGTAGGCAGTAACACTGAAGCTTTCTTT.

CDR3 loop: CASSGLSTNDEQFF. The CDR3 DNA reads as TGTGCCAGCAGCGGACTCTCCACGAACGATGAGCAGTTCTTC. The chain couples TRBV7-9 to TRBJ2-1, with a weak D call TRBD2 (5 bases). There are 14 residues in the CDR3. CDR1 and CDR2 from the germline V gene are SEHNR and FQNEAQ (reference sequence). V was shortened by 5 bases and J by 8 bases, with 16 bases between the two germline ends.

In its sample, this clone was seen a few times. The genes are TRBV5-8 and TRBJ1-5; 7 nucleotides agree with TRBD1. CDR3 length equals 15 residues. CDR1 and CDR2 from the germline V gene are SGHTS and YDEGEE. J lost 4 bases, V lost 2 bases, and 6 bases had no gene match. The chain's CDR3 is CASSLPGTANQPQHF. As DNA, the CDR3 is TGTGCCAGCAGCTTACCCGGGACAGCTAATCAGCCCCAGCATTTT.

The rearrangement uses TRBV18 and TRBJ1-1; D possibly corresponds to TRBD1 (6 bases). The V and J ends lost 4 bases and 0 bases respectively, with 15 bases between them. CDR3 length: 16 residues. Germline V CDR1 and CDR2: KGHSH, LQKENI. For the CDR3, the DNA is TGTGCCAGCTCACGAATCAGGGGATTAATGAACACTGAAGCTTTCTTT. As protein: CASSRIRGLMNTEAFF.

The CDR3 loop reads CASRGGKGSPLHF. CDR3 bases: TGTGCCAGCAGGGGCGGAAAGGGGTCACCCCTCCACTTT. V gene TRBV2 combines with J gene TRBJ1-6; D is possibly TRBD1 (5 bases). Germline V CDR1 and CDR2: SNHLY, FYNNEI. The V end was cut by 6 bases, the J end by 10 bases, with 13 bases between. The CDR3 extends over 13 amino acids.

The chain joins TRBV7-9 to TRBJ2-2; 12 nucleotides line up with TRBD1. CDR3 length equals 16 residues. Germline CDR1 and CDR2: SEHNR and FQNEAQ (reference sequence). With V trimmed by 0 bases and J by 6 bases, 2 bases remained unmatched. CDR3 loop: CASSLAGQGAAGELFF. The CDR3 bases are TGTGCCAGCAGCTTAGCGGGACAGGGGGCTGCCGGGGAGCTGTTTTTT.

V gene TRBV30 combines with J gene TRBJ1-2, with unresolved D. CDR3 size: 14 residues. CDR1 GTSNPN and CDR2 SVGIG come from the germline V gene (reference sequence). V lost 4 bases and J lost 4, with 16 bases in between. This CDR3 reads CAWTQIPAGYGYTF. The CDR3 DNA sequence: TGTGCCTGGACCCAAATACCGGCGGGCTATGGCTACACCTTC.

The genes are TRBV25-1 and TRBJ2-1; 7 bases agree with TRBD2. The CDR3 length is 16 residues. Germline values: CDR1 MGHDK, CDR2 SYGVNS. J lost 4 bases, V lost 1 base, and 7 bases had no gene match. CDR3 in amino acids: CASSESGGRRYNEQFF. CDR3 in DNA: TGTGCCAGCAGTGAATCTGGCGGGAGAAGGTACAATGAGCAGTTCTTC.

CDR3 sequence: CASSIQGSDTQYF. The CDR3 DNA reads TGTGCCAGTAGTATCCAGGGTTCAGATACGCAGTATTTT. J is TRBJ2-3 and V is TRBV19, with D possibly TRBD1 on 5 matching bases. The V gene's germline CDR1 is LNHDA and CDR2 SQIVND (reference sequence). The ends were cut back, 3 bases at V and 4 bases at J, with 8 bases in the middle. The length of the CDR3 is 13 residues.

The CDR3 loop reads CASSLSLQAGYTF. CDR3 nucleotide sequence: TGTGCCAGCAGCTTAAGCCTACAGGCTGGCTACACCTTC. The gene calls are TRBV7-8 and TRBJ1-2, with a tentative D call TRBD1 (5 bases). V lost 2 bases and J 7 bases, leaving 11 bases between the germline ends. The CDR3 runs 13 residues. Germline loops: CDR1 SGHVS, CDR2 FQNEAQ.

The chain has TRBV5-8 and TRBJ2-4; D remains ambiguous. There are 14 residues in the CDR3. Trimming shortened V by 2 bases and J by 6 bases, and 12 bases separated the two germline ends. Germline values: CDR1 SGHTS, CDR2 YDEGEE. The chain's CDR3 is CASSLSELLNIQYF. DNA of the CDR3: TGTGCCAGCAGCTTAAGCGAGCTCTTAAACATTCAGTACTTC.

The chain joins TRBV7-2 to TRBJ1-1; D is undetermined. The CDR3 is 15 residues long. V lost 1 base and J lost 0, with 9 bases in between. Germline V gene sequence: CDR1 SGHTA, CDR2 FQGNSA. The CDR3 region has the DNA TGTGCCAGCAGCTTAGGTTACACCCTGAACACTGAAGCTTTCTTT. Translating gives CASSLGYTLNTEAFF. Together with reference TRBV7-2 and TRBJ1-1, the CDR3 gives the full variable domain: GAGVSQSPSNKVTEKGKDVELRCDPISGHTALYWYRQSLGQGLEFLIYFQGNSAPDKSGLPSDRFSAERTGGSVSTLTIQRTQQEDSAVYLCASSLGYTLNTEAFFGQGTRLTVV.

This chain links TRBV19 with TRBJ2-6; D possibly corresponds to TRBD1 (5 bases). CDR3 size: 15 residues. V was pared by 7 bases and J by 2 bases, with 12 bases between. Germline V gives CDR1 LNHDA, CDR2 SQIVND (reference sequence). CDR3 sequence (DNA): TGTGCCAGTACGGACAAAGGGGCTGGGGCCAACGTCCTGACTTTC. Translating gives CASTDKGAGANVLTF.

This chain connects TRBV2 to TRBJ2-2; D may be TRBD1 (5 bases). Trimming left V 4 bases short and J 1 base short, with 7 bases between. The CDR3 has 14 amino acids. Germline V CDR1 and CDR2: SNHLY, FYNNEI. The CDR3 reads CASSGQLNTGELFF. The CDR3 DNA follows: TGTGCCAGCAGTGGACAGTTGAACACCGGGGAGCTGTTTTTT. Looking up the rest from reference TRBV2 and TRBJ2-2 gives the full variable domain: EPEVTQTPSHQVTQMGQEVILRCVPISNHLYFYWYRQILGQKVEFLVSFYNNEISEKSEIFDDQFSVERPDGSNFTLKIRSTKLEDSAMYFCASSGQLNTGELFFGEGSRLTVL.

This sequence joins TRBV27 and TRBJ1-5; no definite D call. The germline V gene has CDR1 MNHEY and CDR2 SMNVEV (reference sequence). V lost 8 bases and J lost 3, with 14 bases in between. CDR3 length: 14 amino acids. The CDR3, as DNA: TGTGCCAGCGGTGATAAGTGGCCCAATCAGCCCCAGCATTTT. Its protein is CASGDKWPNQPQHF.

The chain links TRBV6-5 to TRBJ1-1; TRBD1 is a possible D gene (5 bases). Germline V gene lookup returns CDR1 MNHEY and CDR2 SVGAGI. Trimming removed 2 bases at V and 5 bases at J, with 15 bases between. The CDR3 has 15 residues. This CDR3 reads CASSYGAPGRTEAFF. As DNA, the CDR3 is TGTGCCAGCAGTTACGGAGCCCCAGGGAGGACTGAAGCTTTCTTT.

CDR3 in amino acids: CASKRESGETQYF. The CDR3 coding sequence is TGTGCCAGTAAGCGGGAGAGTGGAGAGACCCAGTACTTC. The chain carries TRBV19 and TRBJ2-5; TRBD2 matches at 8 bases. Germline loops: CDR1 LNHDA, CDR2 SQIVND (reference sequence). This CDR3 has 13 residues. Trimming removed 7 bases from V and 4 bases from J; junction bases left unmatched: 5.

V usage is TRBV21-1 and J usage is TRBJ1-5; the table's D call TRBD1 went unverified against the DNA. TRBV21-1 is flagged as a pseudogene. The CDR3 covers 16 residues. CDR3 in amino acids: CASSQRSGDANQPQHF. The CDR3 region has the DNA TGTGCCAGCAGCCAGAGGTCAGGGGATGCCAATCAGCCCCAGCATTTT.

This clone has only a few counts. This sequence joins TRBV2 and TRBJ1-6, with D uncertain. The CDR3 has 14 residues. CDR1 and CDR2 from the germline V gene are SNHLY and FYNNEI. V dropped 2 bases and J dropped 9 bases, with 11 bases sitting between them. The CDR3 is CASSEYSLSSPLHF. The CDR3 DNA reads TGTGCCAGCAGTGAATACAGTCTTAGTTCACCCCTCCACTTT. Full variable domain (rest looked up from reference TRBV2 and TRBJ1-6): EPEVTQTPSHQVTQMGQEVILRCVPISNHLYFYWYRQILGQKVEFLVSFYNNEISEKSEIFDDQFSVERPDGSNFTLKIRSTKLEDSAMYFCASSEYSLSSPLHFGNGTRLTVT.